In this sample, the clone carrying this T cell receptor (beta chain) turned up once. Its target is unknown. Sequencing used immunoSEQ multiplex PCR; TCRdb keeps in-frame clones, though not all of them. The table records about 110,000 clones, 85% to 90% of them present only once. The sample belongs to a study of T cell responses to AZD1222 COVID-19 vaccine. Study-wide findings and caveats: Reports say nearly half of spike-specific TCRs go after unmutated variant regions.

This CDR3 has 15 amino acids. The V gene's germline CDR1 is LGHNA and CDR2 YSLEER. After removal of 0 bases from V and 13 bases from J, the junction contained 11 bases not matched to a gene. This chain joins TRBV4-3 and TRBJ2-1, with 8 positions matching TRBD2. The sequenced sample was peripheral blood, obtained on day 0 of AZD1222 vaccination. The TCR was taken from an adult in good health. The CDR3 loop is CASSQDPSGSREQFF. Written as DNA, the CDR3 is TGCGCCAGCAGCCAAGATCCTAGCGGGTCTAGGGAACAGTTCTTC.